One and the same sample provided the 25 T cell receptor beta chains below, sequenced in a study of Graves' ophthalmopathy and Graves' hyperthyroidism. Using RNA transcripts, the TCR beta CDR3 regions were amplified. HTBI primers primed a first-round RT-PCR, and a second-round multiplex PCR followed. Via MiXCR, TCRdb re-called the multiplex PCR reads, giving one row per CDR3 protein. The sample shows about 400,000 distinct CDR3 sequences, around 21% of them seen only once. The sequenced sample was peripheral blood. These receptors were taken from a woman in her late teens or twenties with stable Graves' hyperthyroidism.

The CDR3 loop is CAISESGRDSTDTQYF. The CDR3 nucleotides are TGTGCCATCAGTGAAAGCGGGAGGGACTCCACAGATACGCAGTATTTT. The V call is TRBV10-3, the J call TRBJ2-3, with TRBD2 matching 10 bases. The CDR3 sequence is 16 residues long. J lost 2 bases, V lost 3 bases, and 5 bases had no gene match. The germline gives CDR1 ENHRY, CDR2 SYGVKD.

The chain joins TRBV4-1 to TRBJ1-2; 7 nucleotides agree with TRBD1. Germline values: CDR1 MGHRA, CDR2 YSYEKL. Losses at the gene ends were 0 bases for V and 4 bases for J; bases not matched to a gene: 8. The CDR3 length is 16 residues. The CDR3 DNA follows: TGCGCCAGCAGCCAAGAGATGGGACAGCATAGCTATGGCTACACCTTC. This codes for CASSQEMGQHSYGYTF.

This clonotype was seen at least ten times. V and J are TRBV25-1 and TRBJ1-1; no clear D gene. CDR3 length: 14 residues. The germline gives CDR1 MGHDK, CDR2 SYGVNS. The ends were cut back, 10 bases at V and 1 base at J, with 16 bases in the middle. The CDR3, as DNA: TGTGCCACCGAAACCCTCACGGGGAACACTGAAGCTTTCTTT. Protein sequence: CATETLTGNTEAFF.

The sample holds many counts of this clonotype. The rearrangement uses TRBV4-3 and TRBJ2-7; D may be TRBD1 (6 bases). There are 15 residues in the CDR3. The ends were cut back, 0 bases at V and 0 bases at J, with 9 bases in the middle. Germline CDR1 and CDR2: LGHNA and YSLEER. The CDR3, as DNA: TGCGCCAGCAGCCAAGAGGACAGCAGCTCCTACGAGCAGTACTTC. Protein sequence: CASSQEDSSSYEQYF.

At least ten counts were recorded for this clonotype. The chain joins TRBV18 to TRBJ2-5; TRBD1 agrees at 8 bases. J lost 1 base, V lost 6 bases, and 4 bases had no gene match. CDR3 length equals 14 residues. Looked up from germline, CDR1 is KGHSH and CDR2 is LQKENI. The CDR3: CASSQQGVQETQYF. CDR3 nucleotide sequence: TGTGCCAGCTCTCAACAGGGGGTCCAAGAGACCCAGTACTTC.

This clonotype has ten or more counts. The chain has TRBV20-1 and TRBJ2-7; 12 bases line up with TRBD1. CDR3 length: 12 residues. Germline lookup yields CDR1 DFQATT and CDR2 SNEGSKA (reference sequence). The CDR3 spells CRTGQGAHEQYF. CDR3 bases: TGCAGAACGGGACAGGGGGCGCACGAGCAGTACTTC.

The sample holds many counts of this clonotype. The CDR3 is CASGLAGGDYEQYF. Here the CDR3 DNA reads TGTGCCAGCGGTCTAGCGGGAGGGGATTACGAGCAGTACTTC. The chain couples TRBV6-1 to TRBJ2-7; 12 bases align to TRBD2. The junction had 6 bases not matched to a gene; V was cut back by 8 bases and J by 4 bases. The CDR3 contains 14 residues. CDR1 is MNHNS and CDR2 is SASEGT in the germline V gene.

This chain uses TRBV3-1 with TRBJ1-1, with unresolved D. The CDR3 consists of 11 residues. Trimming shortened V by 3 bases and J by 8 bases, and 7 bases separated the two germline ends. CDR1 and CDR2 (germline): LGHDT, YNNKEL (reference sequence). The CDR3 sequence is CASSQEKEAFF. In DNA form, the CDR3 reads TGTGCCAGCAGCCAGGAGAAAGAAGCTTTCTTT.

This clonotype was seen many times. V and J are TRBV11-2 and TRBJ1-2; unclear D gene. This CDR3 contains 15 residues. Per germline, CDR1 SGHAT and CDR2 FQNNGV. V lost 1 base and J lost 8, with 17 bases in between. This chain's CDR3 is CASSLGAGGAGGYTF. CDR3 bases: TGTGCCAGCAGCTTAGGGGCTGGCGGCGCCGGCGGCTACACCTTC.

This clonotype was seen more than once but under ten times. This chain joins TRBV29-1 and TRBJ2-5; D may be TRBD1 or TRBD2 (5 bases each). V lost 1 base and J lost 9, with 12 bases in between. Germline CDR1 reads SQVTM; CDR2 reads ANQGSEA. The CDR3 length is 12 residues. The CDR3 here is CSVEGLLGAQYF. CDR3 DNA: TGCAGCGTTGAAGGGTTACTGGGGGCCCAGTACTTC.

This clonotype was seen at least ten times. The CDR3 bases are TGTGCCAGCAGTCTTTCCGGAGGGAACACCGGGGAGCTGTTTTTT. Its protein is CASSLSGGNTGELFF. This chain uses TRBV2 with TRBJ2-2; D possibly corresponds to TRBD2 (5 bases). V was pared by 5 bases and J by 1 base, with 11 bases between. Germline V lookup: CDR1 SNHLY, CDR2 FYNNEI. This CDR3 has 15 amino acids.

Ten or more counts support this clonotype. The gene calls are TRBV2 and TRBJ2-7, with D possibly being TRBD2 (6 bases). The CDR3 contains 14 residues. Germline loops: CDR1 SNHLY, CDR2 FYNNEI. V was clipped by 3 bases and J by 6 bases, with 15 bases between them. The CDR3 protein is CASSDFDGGREQYF. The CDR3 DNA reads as TGTGCCAGCAGTGATTTTGACGGGGGACGCGAGCAGTACTTC.

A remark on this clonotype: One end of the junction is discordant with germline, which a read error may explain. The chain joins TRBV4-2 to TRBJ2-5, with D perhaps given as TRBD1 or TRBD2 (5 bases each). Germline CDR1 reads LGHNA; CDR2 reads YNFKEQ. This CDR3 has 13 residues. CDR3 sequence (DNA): TGTGCCAGCAGTCAAGCGACCGGGACCCGTCTGTACTTC. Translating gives CASSQATGTRLYF.

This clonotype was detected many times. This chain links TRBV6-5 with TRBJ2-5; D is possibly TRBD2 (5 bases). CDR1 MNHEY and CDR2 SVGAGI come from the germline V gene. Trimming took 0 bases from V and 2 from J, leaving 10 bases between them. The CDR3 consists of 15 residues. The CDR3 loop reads CASSYSARGQETQYF. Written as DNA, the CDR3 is TGTGCCAGCAGTTACTCGGCTCGAGGGCAAGAGACCCAGTACTTC.

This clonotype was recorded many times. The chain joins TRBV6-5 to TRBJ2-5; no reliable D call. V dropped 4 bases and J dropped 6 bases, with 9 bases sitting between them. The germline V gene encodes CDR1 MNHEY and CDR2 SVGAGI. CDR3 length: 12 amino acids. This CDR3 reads CASSSSTKTQYF. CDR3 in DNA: TGTGCCAGCAGTTCCTCTACGAAGACCCAGTACTTC.

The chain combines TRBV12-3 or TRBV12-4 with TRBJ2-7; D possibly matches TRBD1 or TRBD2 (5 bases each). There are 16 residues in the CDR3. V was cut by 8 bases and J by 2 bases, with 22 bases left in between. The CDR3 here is CASSSTPGALTYEQYF. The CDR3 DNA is TGTGCCAGCTCATCAACCCCCGGGGCTCTCACCTACGAGCAGTACTTC.

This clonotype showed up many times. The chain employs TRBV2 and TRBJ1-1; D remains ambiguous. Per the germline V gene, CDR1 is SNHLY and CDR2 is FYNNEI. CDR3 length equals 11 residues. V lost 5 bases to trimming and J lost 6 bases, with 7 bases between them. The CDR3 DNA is TGTGCCAGCAGTTTTGGGGCTGAAGCTTTCTTT. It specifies CASSFGAEAFF. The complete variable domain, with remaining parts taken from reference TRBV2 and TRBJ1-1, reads EPEVTQTPSHQVTQMGQEVILRCVPISNHLYFYWYRQILGQKVEFLVSFYNNEISEKSEIFDDQFSVERPDGSNFTLKIRSTKLEDSAMYFCASSFGAEAFFGQGTRLTVV.

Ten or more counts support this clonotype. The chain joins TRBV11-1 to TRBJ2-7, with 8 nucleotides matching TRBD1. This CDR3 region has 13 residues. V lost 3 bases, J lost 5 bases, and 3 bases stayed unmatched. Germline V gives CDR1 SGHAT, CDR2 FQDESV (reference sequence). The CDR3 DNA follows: TGTGCCAGCAGCTTCGACAGGGGCCACGAGCAGTACTTC. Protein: CASSFDRGHEQYF.

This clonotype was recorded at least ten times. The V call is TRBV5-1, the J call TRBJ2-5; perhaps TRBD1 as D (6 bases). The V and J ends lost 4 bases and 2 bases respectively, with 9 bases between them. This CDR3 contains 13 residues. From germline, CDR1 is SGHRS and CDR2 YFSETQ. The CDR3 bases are TGCGCCAGCAGCCTCGACAGGCAAGAGACCCAGTACTTC. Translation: CASSLDRQETQYF.

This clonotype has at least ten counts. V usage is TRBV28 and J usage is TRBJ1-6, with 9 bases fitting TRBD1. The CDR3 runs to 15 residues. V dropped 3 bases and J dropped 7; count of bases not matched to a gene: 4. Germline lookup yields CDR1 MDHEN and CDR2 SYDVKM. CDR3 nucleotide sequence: TGTGCCAGCAGTTTCCTACAGGGGGCGAATTCACCCCTCCACTTT. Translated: CASSFLQGANSPLHF.

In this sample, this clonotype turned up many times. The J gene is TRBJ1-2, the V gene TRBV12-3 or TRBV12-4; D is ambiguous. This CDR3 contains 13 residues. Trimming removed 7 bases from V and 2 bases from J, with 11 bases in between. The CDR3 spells CASTWTENYGYTF. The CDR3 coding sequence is TGTGCCAGCACCTGGACGGAAAACTATGGCTACACCTTC.

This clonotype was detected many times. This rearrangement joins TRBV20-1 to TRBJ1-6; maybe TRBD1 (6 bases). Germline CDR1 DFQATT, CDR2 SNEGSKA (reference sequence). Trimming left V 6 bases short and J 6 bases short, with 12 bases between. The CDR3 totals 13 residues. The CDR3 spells CSAEGHPNSPLHF. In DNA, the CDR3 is TGCAGTGCAGAGGGACATCCTAATTCACCCCTCCACTTT.

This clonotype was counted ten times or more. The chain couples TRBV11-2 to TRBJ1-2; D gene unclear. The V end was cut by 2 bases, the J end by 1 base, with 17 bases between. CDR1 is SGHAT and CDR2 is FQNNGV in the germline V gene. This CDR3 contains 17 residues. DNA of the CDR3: TGTGCCAGCAGCTTAACCTCAACGGCCAGCCTTAACTATGGCTACACCTTC. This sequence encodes CASSLTSTASLNYGYTF.

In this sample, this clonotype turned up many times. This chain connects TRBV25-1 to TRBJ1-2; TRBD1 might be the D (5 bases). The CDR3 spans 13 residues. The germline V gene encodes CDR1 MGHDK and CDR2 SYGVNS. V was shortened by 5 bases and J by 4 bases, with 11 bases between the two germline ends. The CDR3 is CASSPGRFYGYTF. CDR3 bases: TGTGCCAGCAGTCCGGGACGGTTCTATGGCTACACCTTC.

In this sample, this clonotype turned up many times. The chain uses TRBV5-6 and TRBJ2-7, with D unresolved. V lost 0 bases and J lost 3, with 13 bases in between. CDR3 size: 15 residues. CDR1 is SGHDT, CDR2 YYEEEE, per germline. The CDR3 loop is CASSLGGMLNYEQYF. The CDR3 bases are TGTGCCAGCAGCTTGGGTGGGATGCTGAACTACGAGCAGTACTTC.